This TCR beta chain was recovered during a study of regulatory T cells in long-lasting Graves disease. Per the germline V gene, CDR1 is SGHRS and CDR2 is YFSETQ. The CDR3 contains 19 residues. Trimming pared 0 bases from V and 6 bases from J, leaving 27 bases between. The table lists this clonotype with a few counts. The time point here: persistent/refractory GD, antithyroid drugs over 5 years with positive TRAb. From PBMCs, RNA was extracted and then used to make the TCR library. The authors drew patients from an endocrinology department in Xi'an, China. Investigators prepared the TCR beta libraries by applying iRepertoire HTBI primers and Arm-PCR of CDR3 regions. MiXCR, applied by TCRdb to the multiplex PCR reads, yields one record per CDR3 protein. The sample comprises 400,000 to 450,000 distinct CDR3 sequences, 23% of which are singletons, and about a quarter rests with the top ten.

This sequence was found in a female donor with Graves disease. V usage is TRBV5-1 and J usage is TRBJ1-1; a weak D match, TRBD1 (6 bases). Sequencing used peripheral blood mononuclear cells (PBMCs), obtained when the disease was refractory, from a patient treated with antithyroid drugs. DNA of the CDR3: TGCGCCAGCAGCTTGGACCGAAGGACAGCGATACACCTGGACGCTGAAGCTTTCTTT. Translated, it gives CASSLDRRTAIHLDAEAFF.